This TCR beta chain appears in the sequencing data of a study of beta chain features in type 1 diabetes. Findings and limits, study-wide: Sequencing used cDNA, and cells with high TCR expression could therefore be over-represented. When Type 1 diabetes patients were examined, their TCRB CDR3s proved moderately but significantly shorter in all four CD4+ subsets. HLA effects on TCRB rearrangement stayed unresolved here.

Germline assignment: CDR1 MNHNS and CDR2 SASEGT. The trim removed 6 bases at V and 2 bases at J, leaving 5 bases unmatched. This CDR3 comprises 15 residues. This clone was seen only a few times. What it binds is not known. TCRB transcripts that were expressed got sequenced, as all of the isolated RNA had been reverse transcribed. TCRdb's copy holds only in-frame clones and misses some; the assay was immunoSEQ multiplex PCR. This sample has 300,000 to 400,000 clones; about a tenth occur once, and the top ten carry 0.9% to 1.1%. The sample taken for sequencing was central memory CD4+ T cells from blood. The chain recombines TRBV6-1 with TRBJ2-3; 10 bases fit TRBD2. This clonotype originated in a man aged 25-45 years with type 1 diabetes. As DNA, the CDR3 is TGTGCCAGCAGCGTTACTAGCGGGGCCACAGATACGCAGTATTTT. It translates to CASSVTSGATDTQYF.